The clone carrying this TCR beta chain was counted a few times. Its antigen is undetermined. This record belongs to a study of identical twins. General study findings and limits: Excess twin sharing in beta out-of-frame sequences was weaker. Rather than following the same donors, the conclusions depended on cross-sectional statistical analysis.

V was cut by 6 bases and J by 9 bases, with 19 bases left in between. The CDR3 loop spans 14 amino acids. TCRdb passed the 5' RACE reads through MiXCR, listing each CDR3 protein once. The data show more than 600,000 distinct CDR3 sequences, about 20% seen once. Another study also made use of these data, one on T cells expressing NK-cell markers. That paper notes: 1.0-7.0% of CD8+ T cells in roughly six donors belonged to dominant NKG2C+ clonotypes.

The clonotype originates from a woman between 18 and 29 years old in good health. Material for sequencing was PBMCs. The V and J genes are TRBV12-3 or TRBV12-4 and TRBJ2-3, with D possibly TRBD2 on 5 matching bases. Written as DNA, the CDR3 is TGTGCCAGCAGCCGGGGAGCGGCCGAAGACACGCAGTATTTT. Translation: CASSRGAAEDTQYF.